What follows are 25 T cell receptor beta chains derived from one specimen sequenced in a study of blood T cell repertoires in COVID-19. The assay was immunoSEQ multiplex PCR, and TCRdb's table has in-frame clones only and misses some. This table has approximately 220,000 clones, about nine tenths appearing once. The sequencing input was PBMCs or T cells enriched from blood (not recorded which). These receptors originate from a man between 25 and 39 years old who had recovered from COVID-19.

The chain uses TRBV4-2 and TRBJ2-5, with 15 bases matching TRBD2. The CDR3 runs 16 residues. Trimming at V came to 4 bases and at J to 5 bases, leaving 5 bases not matched to a gene. Per the germline V gene, CDR1 is LGHNA and CDR2 is YNFKEQ. In DNA form, the CDR3 reads TGTGCCAGCAGCCCTGGGACTAGCGGGGGGCACGAGACCCAGTACTTC. Protein product: CASSPGTSGGHETQYF.

This sequence joins TRBV10-2 and TRBJ1-6, with TRBD1 as a possible D gene (5 bases). The V and J ends lost 5 bases and 4 bases respectively, with 12 bases between them. The CDR3 length is 15 residues. The germline V gene has CDR1 WSHSY and CDR2 SAAADI. The CDR3 region has the DNA TGCGCCAGCAGTAGAGTACAGGAGTATAATTCACCCCTCCACTTT. Encoded protein: CASSRVQEYNSPLHF.

The chain joins TRBV2 to TRBJ2-2; no reliable D call. Germline V gene sequence: CDR1 SNHLY, CDR2 FYNNEI. This CDR3 is 15 amino acids long. With 7 bases removed from V and 2 bases from J, the gap between germline ends came to 14 bases. The CDR3 coding sequence is TGTGCCAGCATGGTGACAACCGATAACACCGGGGAGCTGTTTTTT. It translates to CASMVTTDNTGELFF.

The CDR3 coding sequence is TGCGCCAGCAGCAAAACGTGGGGGGGTGGATACGAGCAGTACTTC. Translating gives CASSKTWGGGYEQYF. The J gene is TRBJ2-7, the V gene TRBV4-3, with 7 bases fitting TRBD2. Germline V gene sequence: CDR1 LGHNA, CDR2 YSLEER. The trim removed 5 bases at V and 4 bases at J, leaving 11 bases unmatched. The CDR3 is 15 amino acids.

The gene calls are TRBV5-1 and TRBJ1-1; maybe TRBD1 (6 bases). Trimming took 4 bases from V and 4 from J, leaving 17 bases between them. Germline CDR1 is SGHRS and CDR2 is YFSETQ. The CDR3 is made up of 15 amino acids. This CDR3 is CASSEIQGLSTEAFF. As DNA, the CDR3 is TGCGCCAGCAGCGAGATACAGGGTCTGAGCACTGAAGCTTTCTTT. Drawing the rest from reference TRBV5-1 and TRBJ1-1, the complete variable domain is KAGVTQTPRYLIKTRGQQVTLSCSPISGHRSVSWYQQTPGQGLQFLFEYFSETQRNKGNFPGRFSGRQFSNSRSEMNVSTLELGDSALYLCASSEIQGLSTEAFFGQGTRLTVV.

This clone occurred a few times. The chain carries TRBV27 and TRBJ2-7; 12 nucleotides match TRBD1. Germline V gives CDR1 MNHEY, CDR2 SMNVEV (reference sequence). The CDR3 runs 14 residues. Trimming cost V 8 bases and J 5 bases; bases outside gene matches: 7. In nucleotides, the CDR3 is TGTGCCAGCCGCCCCGGGACAGGGGGCGACGAGCAGTACTTC. Residues: CASRPGTGGDEQYF.

In this sample, this clone turned up once. J is TRBJ1-2 and V is TRBV28, with 7 bases fitting TRBD1. The CDR3 is 14 amino acids. CDR1 is MDHEN and CDR2 is SYDVKM in the germline V gene. With V trimmed by 7 bases and J by 7 bases, 12 bases remained unmatched. Here the CDR3 reads CASTQPRGQRGYTF. DNA for the CDR3: TGTGCCAGCACCCAACCAAGGGGGCAACGTGGCTACACCTTC.

This chain uses TRBV28 with TRBJ2-5; 7 bases line up with TRBD2. CDR3 length equals 16 residues. Germline CDR1 MDHEN, CDR2 SYDVKM. J lost 2 bases, V lost 2 bases, and 8 bases had no gene match. The CDR3 nucleotides are TGTGCCAGCAGTTTAATCTGGGCTAGCGGACAAGAGACCCAGTACTTC. This gives the protein CASSLIWASGQETQYF.

V gene TRBV3-1 (or the pseudogene TRBV3-2) combines with J gene TRBJ1-6, with a weak D call TRBD1 (6 bases). V was shortened by 1 base and J by 7 bases, with 11 bases between the two germline ends. CDR1 and CDR2 (germline): LGHDT, YNNKEL (reference sequence). The CDR3 extends over 15 amino acids. The CDR3 sequence is CASSQGRGGNSPLHF. The CDR3 DNA follows: TGTGCCAGCAGCCAAGGCAGGGGCGGCAATTCACCCCTCCACTTT.

This rearrangement joins TRBV13 to TRBJ1-1; TRBD1 matches 9 bases. Germline assignment: CDR1 PRHDT and CDR2 FYEKMQ (reference sequence). The CDR3 loop spans 14 amino acids. With 4 bases clipped from V and 11 bases from J, the junction kept 11 bases outside the gene matches. The CDR3 loop is CASSSGQGNANAFF. CDR3 bases: TGTGCCAGCAGCTCCGGACAGGGGAACGCGAATGCTTTCTTT.

DNA for the CDR3: TGTGCCATCAGTACACGGACAGGGGCCTACTCTGGAAACACCATATATTTT. Translated, it gives CAISTRTGAYSGNTIYF. The chain carries TRBV10-3 and TRBJ1-3; TRBD1 matches at 9 bases. The CDR3 covers 17 residues. Germline CDR1 and CDR2: ENHRY and SYGVKD. Trimming took 5 bases from V and 0 from J; bases not matched to a gene: 8.

J is TRBJ1-3 and V is TRBV5-1; D remains ambiguous. V was shortened by 5 bases and J by 0 bases, with 6 bases between the two germline ends. Germline-derived CDR1 and CDR2 are SGHRS and YFSETQ. The CDR3 consists of 13 residues. CDR3 amino acids: CASRGASGNTIYF. The CDR3 bases are TGCGCCAGCAGGGGCGCCTCTGGAAACACCATATATTTT.

This sequence joins TRBV5-1 and TRBJ1-1, with D perhaps matching TRBD1 (6 bases). The germline CDR1 and CDR2 sequences are SGHRS and YFSETQ. Trimming cost V 6 bases and J 0 bases, with 15 bases left between them. The CDR3 length is 15 residues. The CDR3: CASTYGTSLNTEAFF. In DNA, the CDR3 is TGCGCCAGCACGTACGGGACATCCCTGAACACTGAAGCTTTCTTT. The complete variable domain, with remaining parts taken from reference TRBV5-1 and TRBJ1-1, reads KAGVTQTPRYLIKTRGQQVTLSCSPISGHRSVSWYQQTPGQGLQFLFEYFSETQRNKGNFPGRFSGRQFSNSRSEMNVSTLELGDSALYLCASTYGTSLNTEAFFGQGTRLTVV.

The CDR3 DNA reads TGTGCCAGCAGCTTATTTACTAGCGGGAACAATGAGCAGTTCTTC. Translating gives CASSLFTSGNNEQFF. The J gene is TRBJ2-1, the V gene TRBV7-2; 10 positions match TRBD2. The germline V gene encodes CDR1 SGHTA and CDR2 FQGNSA. V shed 2 bases and J 5 bases; nucleotides not matched to a gene: 3. The CDR3 covers 15 residues.

CDR3 sequence: CASSYGVEQFF. The CDR3 bases are TGTGCCAGCAGCTACGGGGTTGAGCAGTTCTTC. The gene calls are TRBV9 and TRBJ2-1, with D possibly matching TRBD2 (5 bases). Trimming took 4 bases from V and 9 from J, leaving 8 bases between them. CDR1 is SGDLS and CDR2 is YYNGEE in the germline V gene. The CDR3 contains 11 residues.

The CDR3 loop reads CASSQEPPTGGGTQYF. The CDR3 DNA reads as TGCGCCAGCAGCCAAGAACCCCCGACAGGGGGCGGGACCCAGTACTTC. This sequence joins TRBV4-3 and TRBJ2-5; 10 nucleotides agree with TRBD1. The germline CDR1 and CDR2 sequences are LGHNA and YSLEER. The CDR3 has 16 residues. V was pared by 0 bases and J by 7 bases, with 8 bases of the junction left unmatched.

This clone has just a few counts. This chain uses TRBV27 with TRBJ2-2; 8 positions match TRBD1. Germline V gene lookup returns CDR1 MNHEY and CDR2 SMNVEV (reference sequence). The CDR3 contains 16 residues. Losses at the gene ends were 3 bases for V and 7 bases for J; bases not matched to a gene: 10. DNA for the CDR3: TGTGCCAGCAGTTTCCTGTTCAGGGGGCCTAACGGGGAGCTGTTTTTT. Translating gives CASSFLFRGPNGELFF.

This clone was observed a single time. This chain uses TRBV19 with TRBJ2-5; 8 bases match TRBD1. Losses at the gene ends were 3 bases for V and 3 bases for J; bases not matched to a gene: 9. Germline CDR1 and CDR2: LNHDA and SQIVND (reference sequence). This CDR3 has 16 residues. The CDR3 nucleotides read TGTGCCAGTAGTATTAGGACAGGGCGTTTCGAAGAGACCCAGTACTTC. This translates into CASSIRTGRFEETQYF.

The chain links TRBV5-1 to TRBJ2-3; 8 bases are a match to TRBD1. CDR3 length: 17 amino acids. V shed 2 bases, J shed 4 bases, and the junction held 12 bases outside the gene matches. From germline, CDR1 is SGHRS and CDR2 YFSETQ. The CDR3 protein is CASSLGQGQGGPDTQYF. CDR3 nucleotides: TGCGCCAGCAGCTTAGGTCAAGGACAGGGTGGCCCAGATACGCAGTATTTT.

The chain couples TRBV7-9 to TRBJ2-3; the D gene is possibly TRBD2 (6 bases). CDR1 and CDR2 from the germline V gene are SEHNR and FQNEAQ (reference sequence). This CDR3 is 13 amino acids long. Trimming pared 1 base from V and 6 bases from J, leaving 8 bases between. The CDR3 DNA is TGTGCCAGCAGCTTAGTCGGGAGCGATACGCAGTATTTT. Translation gives CASSLVGSDTQYF.

This clone was found once. The genes are TRBV29-1 and TRBJ2-7, with D uncertain. This CDR3 region has 11 residues. V lost 3 bases and J lost 9, with 12 bases in between. In germline, CDR1 is SQVTM, CDR2 ANQGSEA. Written as DNA, the CDR3 is TGCAGCGTTGATCGTCCGACGGGGCAGTACTTC. This encodes CSVDRPTGQYF.

This clone occurred a few times. The genes are TRBV19 and TRBJ1-5; D call uncertain. This CDR3 has 15 residues. The V gene's germline CDR1 is LNHDA and CDR2 SQIVND (reference sequence). Trimming shortened V by 3 bases and J by 0 bases, and 9 bases separated the two germline ends. The CDR3 reads CASSIPPYSNQPQHF. The CDR3 DNA reads TGTGCCAGTAGTATTCCCCCGTATAGCAATCAGCCCCAGCATTTT.

The chain links TRBV15 to TRBJ1-1, with D unclear. The CDR3 runs 12 residues. In germline, CDR1 is LNHNV, CDR2 YYDKDF (reference sequence). Trimming cost V 2 bases and J 6 bases, with 7 bases left between them. Here the CDR3 DNA reads TGTGCCACCAGCAGACACAATGCTGAAGCTTTCTTT. Its translation: CATSRHNAEAFF.

This clone came up once. The chain combines TRBV27 with TRBJ1-1; D is unresolved. The CDR3 is made up of 13 amino acids. V lost 4 bases, J lost 1 base, and 7 bases lay in between. The germline V gene has CDR1 MNHEY and CDR2 SMNVEV (reference sequence). The CDR3: CASSYTGNTEAFF. The CDR3 nucleotides are TGTGCCAGCAGTTATACGGGGAACACTGAAGCTTTCTTT.

V gene TRBV11-3 combines with J gene TRBJ2-1, with 11 bases that match TRBD2. Germline V gives CDR1 SGHNT, CDR2 YENEEA. J gave up 2 bases and V 6 bases, and 6 bases lay outside the gene matches. The CDR3 consists of 16 residues. Here the CDR3 DNA reads TGTGCCAGCAGTACTAGCGGGAGTAGCGCCTACAATGAGCAGTTCTTC. It encodes CASSTSGSSAYNEQFF.